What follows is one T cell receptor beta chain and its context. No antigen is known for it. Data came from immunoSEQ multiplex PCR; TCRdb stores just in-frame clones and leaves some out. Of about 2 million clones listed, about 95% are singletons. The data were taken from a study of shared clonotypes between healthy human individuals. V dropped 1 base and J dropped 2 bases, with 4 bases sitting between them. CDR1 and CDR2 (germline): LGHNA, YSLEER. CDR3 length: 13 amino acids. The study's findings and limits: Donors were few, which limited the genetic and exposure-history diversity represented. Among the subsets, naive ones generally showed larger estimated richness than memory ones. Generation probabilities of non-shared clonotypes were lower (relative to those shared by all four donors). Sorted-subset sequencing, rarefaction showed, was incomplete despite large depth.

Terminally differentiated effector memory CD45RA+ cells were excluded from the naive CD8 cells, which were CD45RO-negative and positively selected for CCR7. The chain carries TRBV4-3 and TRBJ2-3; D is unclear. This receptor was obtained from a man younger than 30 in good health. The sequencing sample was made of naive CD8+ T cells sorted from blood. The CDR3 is CASSQVDTDTQYF. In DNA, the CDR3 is TGCGCCAGCAGCCAAGTCGACACAGATACGCAGTATTTT.